This T cell receptor (beta chain) was found in a study of CD8+CD57+ T cells in acquired aplastic anemia. General study findings and limits: Simpson's diversity of CD8+ cells was not significantly different in patients compared with controls.

This clonotype occurred a few times. Its antigen is not known. The CDR3 sequence is 15 residues long. V lost 5 bases to trimming and J lost 7 bases, with 15 bases between them. The germline CDR1 and CDR2 sequences are SGHTA and FQGNSA. Profiling of TCR beta VDJ combinations and CDR3 sequences used genomic DNA as template. TCRdb itself ran the reads through MiXCR, one entry per CDR3 protein. Altogether about 130,000 distinct CDR3 sequences are present, more than 40% being singletons, with the ten largest covering around 2.3%. The chain has TRBV7-2 and TRBJ1-6; no clear D gene. The receptor comes from a human donor in good health, serving as a control. The sequenced sample was sorted CD4+, CD8+, or CD8+CD57+ T cells (not recorded which) from PBMCs. The CDR3 sequence: CASSLYEGGNSPLHF. The CDR3 DNA reads as TGTGCCAGCAGCCTTTACGAAGGTGGGAATTCACCCCTCCACTTT.